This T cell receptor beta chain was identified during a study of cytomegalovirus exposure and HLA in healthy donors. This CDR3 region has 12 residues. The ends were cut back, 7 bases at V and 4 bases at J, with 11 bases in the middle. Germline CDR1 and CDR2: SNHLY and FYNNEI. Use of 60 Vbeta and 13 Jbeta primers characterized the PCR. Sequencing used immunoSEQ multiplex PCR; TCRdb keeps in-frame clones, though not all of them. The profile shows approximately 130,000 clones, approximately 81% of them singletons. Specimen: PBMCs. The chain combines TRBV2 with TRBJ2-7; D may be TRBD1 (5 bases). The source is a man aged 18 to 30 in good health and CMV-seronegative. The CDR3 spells CASNPRGYEQYF. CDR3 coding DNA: TGTGCCAGCAATCCTAGGGGTTACGAGCAGTACTTC. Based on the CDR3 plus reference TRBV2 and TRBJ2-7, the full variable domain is EPEVTQTPSHQVTQMGQEVILRCVPISNHLYFYWYRQILGQKVEFLVSFYNNEISEKSEIFDDQFSVERPDGSNFTLKIRSTKLEDSAMYFCASNPRGYEQYFGPGTRLTVT.